Below are 20 T cell receptor beta chains sequenced from a single sample in a study of T-cell memory formation after mild COVID-19. Via MiXCR, TCRdb re-called the 5' RACE reads, giving one row per CDR3 protein. Of about 470,000 distinct CDR3 sequences in the sample, approximately 25% were seen once. The sample was PBMCs or a T cell subset sorted from them (not recorded which). The receptors were gathered from an adult woman who had mild COVID-19 (a few samples of this study predate the infection). Cell type and time point are not known.

There are a few counts of this clonotype. This chain connects TRBV13 to TRBJ1-2, with D maybe TRBD1 (6 bases). Germline loops: CDR1 PRHDT, CDR2 FYEKMQ (reference sequence). This CDR3 has 13 amino acids. V shed 1 base and J shed 9 bases, with 12 bases lying between them. CDR3 region: CASSLDREDRYTF. CDR3 DNA sequence: TGTGCCAGCAGCTTAGACAGGGAGGATCGCTACACCTTC.

Comment on this clonotype: This sequence may be a read error, since a much larger clone differs from it by one base. The rearrangement uses TRBV11-3 and TRBJ2-7; 7 nucleotides agree with TRBD1. The CDR3 extends over 13 amino acids. J lost 3 bases, V lost 5 bases, and 4 bases had no gene match. CDR1 is SGHNT, CDR2 YENEEA, per germline. The CDR3 DNA reads TGTGCCAGCAGCCGACAGGGAATCTACGAGCAGTACTTC. Its protein is CASSRQGIYEQYF.

This clonotype was observed a few times. The chain recombines TRBV7-2 with TRBJ2-3; 9 bases match TRBD1. Germline V gene data show CDR1 as SGHTA and CDR2 as FQGNSA. The CDR3 is 16 residues long. Losses at the gene ends were 2 bases for V and 4 bases for J; bases not matched to a gene: 7. The CDR3 coding sequence is TGTGCCAGCAGCTTAAAAAACAGGGGGCGCCCAGATACGCAGTATTTT. Protein product: CASSLKNRGRPDTQYF.

This clonotype occurred a few times. The chain combines TRBV3-1 with TRBJ2-1, with D perhaps matching TRBD1 or TRBD2 (5 bases each). The CDR3 is 18 amino acids. Trimming took 1 base from V and 0 from J, leaving 16 bases between them. In germline, CDR1 is LGHDT, CDR2 YNNKEL (reference sequence). CDR3 sequence: CASSQGGRLESSYNEQFF. The CDR3 DNA follows: TGTGCCAGCAGCCAAGGGGGACGTTTGGAGAGCTCCTACAATGAGCAGTTCTTC.

The chain is built from TRBV12-3 or TRBV12-4 and TRBJ2-7; 8 bases are a match to TRBD1. The CDR3 totals 16 residues. The V and J ends lost 4 bases and 0 bases, in that order; junction bases with no gene match: 8. The CDR3 sequence: CASSSAGGTDSYEQYF. In DNA, the CDR3 is TGTGCCAGCAGTTCCGCAGGGGGCACGGACTCCTACGAGCAGTACTTC.

The CDR3 DNA reads TGCAGTGCTCCCGGGCAGGATGAGCAGTTCTTC. The encoded protein is CSAPGQDEQFF. J is TRBJ2-1 and V is TRBV20-1; D remains unclear. Germline CDR1 DFQATT, CDR2 SNEGSKA (reference sequence). This CDR3 has 11 residues. V lost 5 bases to trimming and J lost 8 bases, with 10 bases between them.

The chain recombines TRBV4-2 with TRBJ1-6, with a tentative D call TRBD1 (5 bases). Per germline, CDR1 LGHNA and CDR2 YNFKEQ. Trimming cost V 5 bases and J 0 bases, with 14 bases left between them. This CDR3 region has 17 residues. The CDR3 here is CASSTGESSSYNSPLHF. The CDR3 DNA is TGTGCCAGCAGCACAGGCGAGTCTAGCTCCTATAATTCACCCCTCCACTTT.

With regard to this clonotype: No DNA is shown, since the ends of the CDR3 on it are uncertain; the CDR3 is the one TCRdb lists. The genes are TRBV7-5 and TRBJ2-7; the table's D call, TRBD2, was not checked against the DNA. TRBV7-5 is a listed pseudogene. The CDR3 has 18 amino acids, counting both end residues. This CDR3 reads CISVSEAWTGTSSYEQYF.

The sample holds a few counts of this clonotype. The chain couples TRBV6-6 to TRBJ1-6; 10 nucleotides line up with TRBD1. V gave up 2 bases and J gave up 7 bases; unmatched junction bases: 11. Germline CDR1 MNHNY, CDR2 SVGAGI (reference sequence). The CDR3 extends over 18 amino acids. In DNA form, the CDR3 reads TGTGCCAGCAGTTACACAAAGGGACAGGGGACACCCAATTCACCCCTCCACTTT. Its translation is CASSYTKGQGTPNSPLHF.

The chain carries TRBV4-1 and TRBJ2-5; D may be TRBD2 (6 bases). This CDR3 is 13 amino acids long. Germline CDR1 MGHRA, CDR2 YSYEKL. V was shortened by 2 bases and J by 5 bases, with 9 bases between the two germline ends. The CDR3 loop is CASSQTSPETQYF. CDR3 in DNA: TGCGCCAGCAGCCAAACTAGCCCGGAGACCCAGTACTTC.

The J gene is TRBJ1-2, the V gene TRBV7-2; TRBD1 aligns across 9 bases. V lost 4 bases and J lost 4; bases outside the gene matches: 7. Germline V gene sequence: CDR1 SGHTA, CDR2 FQGNSA. CDR3 length: 15 amino acids. The CDR3 sequence is CASSSRDRVAYGYTF. Here the CDR3 DNA reads TGTGCCAGCAGCTCACGGGACAGGGTGGCCTATGGCTACACCTTC.

The V and J genes are TRBV11-2 and TRBJ2-7, with TRBD1 identical over 11 bases. CDR3 size: 16 residues. With 2 bases clipped from V and 5 bases from J, the junction kept 8 bases outside the gene matches. Germline loops: CDR1 SGHAT, CDR2 FQNNGV. This chain's CDR3 is CASSLRRGQGVDEQYF. The CDR3 DNA reads as TGTGCCAGCAGCTTAAGACGGGGACAGGGGGTGGACGAGCAGTACTTC.

This chain connects TRBV2 to TRBJ1-5, with a possible D match to TRBD1 (5 bases). Looked up from germline, CDR1 is SNHLY and CDR2 is FYNNEI. The CDR3 runs to 12 residues. V lost 6 bases and J 11 bases, leaving 14 bases between the germline ends. The CDR3 DNA is TGTGCCAGCAGCCAGGGTAGTACAGCCCAGCATTTT. Its translation: CASSQGSTAQHF.

This clonotype was observed a few times. The chain uses TRBV21-1 and TRBJ2-7; the DNA was not compared with TRBD1, the D call given in the table. TRBV21-1 corresponds to a pseudogene. The CDR3 loop spans 16 amino acids. The CDR3 sequence is CASSKEGRQGTYEQYF. The CDR3 DNA follows: TGTGCCAGCAGCAAAGAAGGGAGACAGGGTACCTACGAGCAGTACTTC.

This clonotype has more than one count but fewer than ten. The chain is built from TRBV7-2 and TRBJ1-1; D ambiguous. The V end was cut by 4 bases, the J end by 0 bases, with 6 bases between. Germline lookup yields CDR1 SGHTA and CDR2 FQGNSA. This CDR3 spans 13 amino acids. The CDR3 coding sequence is TGTGCCAGCAGCTCCCTCCTGAACACTGAAGCTTTCTTT. Residues: CASSSLLNTEAFF.

CDR3 loop: CSAEPRGSGELFF. For the CDR3, the DNA is TGCAGTGCCGAACCCAGGGGATCCGGGGAGCTGTTTTTT. This chain joins TRBV20-1 and TRBJ2-2, with a weak D call TRBD1 (6 bases). The germline gives CDR1 DFQATT, CDR2 SNEGSKA (reference sequence). The CDR3 spans 13 residues. The V and J ends lost 6 bases and 6 bases respectively, with 14 bases between them.

The chain employs TRBV11-2 and TRBJ2-1; D may be TRBD1 or TRBD2 (5 bases each). Trimming pared 1 base from V and 6 bases from J, leaving 13 bases between. This CDR3 region has 15 residues. Germline CDR1 SGHAT, CDR2 FQNNGV. CDR3: CASSLATGTTNEQFF. The CDR3 bases are TGTGCCAGCAGCTTAGCTACCGGGACCACCAATGAGCAGTTCTTC.

This clonotype appeared a few times. The chain is built from TRBV7-2 and TRBJ1-2; D unclear. The germline gives CDR1 SGHTA, CDR2 FQGNSA. V was trimmed by 5 bases and J by 2 bases, leaving 18 bases between them. This CDR3 contains 16 residues. Here the CDR3 reads CASSQAGPLANYGYTF. For the CDR3, the DNA is TGTGCCAGCAGCCAAGCCGGGCCCCTGGCAAACTATGGCTACACCTTC.

This chain uses TRBV12-3 or TRBV12-4 with TRBJ2-7; D possibly corresponds to TRBD2 (6 bases). Trimming stripped 6 bases from V and 2 bases from J, with 20 bases between. The CDR3 is 16 residues long. CDR3 nucleotide sequence: TGTGCCAGCAGCTTAAACCTCGGGACGGGAGCCTACGAGCAGTACTTC. Its protein product is CASSLNLGTGAYEQYF.

This clonotype has a handful of counts. This chain joins TRBV7-9 and TRBJ2-5; D perhaps matches TRBD2 (5 bases). Germline V lookup: CDR1 SEHNR, CDR2 FQNEAQ (reference sequence). V lost 3 bases to trimming and J lost 5 bases, with 22 bases between them. The CDR3 contains 17 residues. The CDR3 DNA reads as TGTGCCAGCAGCTTTAGATGGGAGCGGAGCTCCGGGGAGACCCAGTACTTC. Translating gives CASSFRWERSSGETQYF.